This T cell receptor (beta chain) was recovered during a study of graft-versus-host responses after intestinal transplantation. Across the study: Recipients were all induced with anti-thymocyte globulin, then given tacrolimus and steroids for around three years.

On this clone itself: The antigen is unknown.

Clones were read by immunoSEQ multiplex PCR, and TCRdb kept only the in-frame ones, dropping some. The sample lists 25,000 to 35,000 clones, around 85% occurring once. Germline V gene data show CDR1 as MGHDK and CDR2 as SYGVNS. The V end was cut by 4 bases, the J end by 6 bases, with 7 bases between. This CDR3 has 11 amino acids. Study-wide results and limits: Some GvH clones were seen earlier in gut or blood, suggesting intestinal origin.

Material: unstimulated CD8+ T cells sorted from spleen or lymph node cells, obtained before intestinal transplant. The chain uses TRBV25-1 and TRBJ2-7; no clear D. This sequence was found in a human donor who received an intestinal transplant. The CDR3 region has the DNA TGTGCCAGCAGTGTGAGGAGCGAGCAGTACTTC. Its translation: CASSVRSEQYF.